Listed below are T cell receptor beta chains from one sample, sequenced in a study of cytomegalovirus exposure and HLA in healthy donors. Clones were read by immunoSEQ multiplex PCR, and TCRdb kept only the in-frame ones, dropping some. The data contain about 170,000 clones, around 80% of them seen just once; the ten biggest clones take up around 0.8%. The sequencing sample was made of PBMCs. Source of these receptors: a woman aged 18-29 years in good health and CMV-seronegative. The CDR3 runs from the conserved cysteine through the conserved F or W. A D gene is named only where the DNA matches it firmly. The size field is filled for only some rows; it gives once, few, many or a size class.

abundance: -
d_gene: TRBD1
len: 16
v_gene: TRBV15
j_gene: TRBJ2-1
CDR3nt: TGTGCCACCAGCAGATCACGACAGGGAGTAAACAATGAGCAGTTCTTC
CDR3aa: CATSRSRQGVNNEQFF

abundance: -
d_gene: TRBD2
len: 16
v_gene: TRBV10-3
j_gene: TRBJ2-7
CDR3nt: TGTGCCATCAGTTTTGCGGGAGATGTCCCTACCTACGAGCAGTACTTC
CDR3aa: CAISFAGDVPTYEQYF

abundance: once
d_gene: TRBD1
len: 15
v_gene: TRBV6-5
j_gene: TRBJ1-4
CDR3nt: TGTGCCAGCAGTTCCTCGACAGGGGGCCTTGAAAAACTGTTTTTT
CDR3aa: CASSSSTGGLEKLFF

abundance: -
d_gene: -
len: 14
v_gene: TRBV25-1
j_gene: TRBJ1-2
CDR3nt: TGTGCCAGCAGTCTGTCAGGGGACAAAGGCGGCTACACCTTC
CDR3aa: CASSLSGDKGGYTF

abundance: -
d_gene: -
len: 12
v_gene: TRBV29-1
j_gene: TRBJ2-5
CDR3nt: TGCAGCGTTGTTCGGGACCAAGAGACCCAGTACTTC
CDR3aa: CSVVRDQETQYF

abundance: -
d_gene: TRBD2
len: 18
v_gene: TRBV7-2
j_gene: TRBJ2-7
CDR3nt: TGTGCCAGCAGCTTAGGCATAGCGGGTTCCCGAGCCCAGCCCGAGCAGTACTTC
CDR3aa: CASSLGIAGSRAQPEQYF

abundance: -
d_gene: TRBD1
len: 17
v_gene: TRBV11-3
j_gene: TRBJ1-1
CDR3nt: TGTGCCAGCAGCTTAGATCTGTGGACAGGGGGACAACACTCGGCTTTCTTT
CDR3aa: CASSLDLWTGGQHSAFF

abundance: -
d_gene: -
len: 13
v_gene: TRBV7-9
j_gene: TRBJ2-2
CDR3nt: TGTGCCAGCAGCTCCTCGACAGGCGGGGAGCTGTTTTTT
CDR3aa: CASSSSTGGELFF

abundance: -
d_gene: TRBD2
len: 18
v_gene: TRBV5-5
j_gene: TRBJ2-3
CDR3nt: TGTGCCAGCAGCTCCTTAGTTCCGGGACTAGCGGGAGCCGATACGCAGTATTTT
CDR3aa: CASSSLVPGLAGADTQYF

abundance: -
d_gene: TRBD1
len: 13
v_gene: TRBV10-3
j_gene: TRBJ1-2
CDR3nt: TGTGCCATCAACGGAGACAGGGGCTATGGCTACACCTTC
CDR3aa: CAINGDRGYGYTF

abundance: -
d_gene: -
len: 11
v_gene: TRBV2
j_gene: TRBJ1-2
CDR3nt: TGTGCCAGCAGTGTGGGGGGTGGCTACACCTTC
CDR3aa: CASSVGGGYTF

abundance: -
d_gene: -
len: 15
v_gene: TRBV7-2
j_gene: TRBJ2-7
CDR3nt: TGTGCCAGCAGCTTAGCAGGGCGGACAGCCTACGAGCAGTACTTC
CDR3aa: CASSLAGRTAYEQYF

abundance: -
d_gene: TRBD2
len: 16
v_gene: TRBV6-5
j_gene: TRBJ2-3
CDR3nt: TGTGCCAGCAGTTACTCCGGACTAGCGGGTACAGATACGCAGTATTTT
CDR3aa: CASSYSGLAGTDTQYF

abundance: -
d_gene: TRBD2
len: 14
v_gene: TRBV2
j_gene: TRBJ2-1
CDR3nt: TGTGCCAGCAGTGCTGCGGGAGAGTACAATGAGCAGTTCTTC
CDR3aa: CASSAAGEYNEQFF

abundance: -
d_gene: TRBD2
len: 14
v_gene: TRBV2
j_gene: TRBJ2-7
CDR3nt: TGTGCCAGCAGTGGGGAGGGTCGGGGCTACGAGCAGTACTTC
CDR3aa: CASSGEGRGYEQYF

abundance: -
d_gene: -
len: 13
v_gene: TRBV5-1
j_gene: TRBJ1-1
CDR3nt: TGCGCCAGCAGCGCAGCAGGGAACACTGAAGCTTTCTTT
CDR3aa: CASSAAGNTEAFF

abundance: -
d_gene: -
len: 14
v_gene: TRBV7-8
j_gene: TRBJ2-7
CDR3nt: TGTGCCAGCAGCTTAGTAACTGTGAGCTACGAGCAGTACTTC
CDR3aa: CASSLVTVSYEQYF

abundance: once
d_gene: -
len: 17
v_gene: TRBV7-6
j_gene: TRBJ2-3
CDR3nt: TGTGCCAGCAGCTTATTTACAGGGGGGGGATCCACAGATACGCAGTATTTT
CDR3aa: CASSLFTGGGSTDTQYF

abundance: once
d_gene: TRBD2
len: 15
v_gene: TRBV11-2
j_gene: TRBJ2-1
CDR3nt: TGTGCCAGCAGCTCCAGCGGGAACCGCTACAATGAGCAGTTCTTC
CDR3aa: CASSSSGNRYNEQFF

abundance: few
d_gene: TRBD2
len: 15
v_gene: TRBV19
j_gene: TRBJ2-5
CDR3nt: TGTGCCAGTACTACAGCGGGACGGGTCCAAGAGACCCAGTACTTC
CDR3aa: CASTTAGRVQETQYF

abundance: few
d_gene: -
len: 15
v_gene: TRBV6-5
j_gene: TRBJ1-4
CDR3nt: TGTGCCAGCAGTTACTCGAGAGGAGTCGGTGAAAAACTGTTTTTT
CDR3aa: CASSYSRGVGEKLFF

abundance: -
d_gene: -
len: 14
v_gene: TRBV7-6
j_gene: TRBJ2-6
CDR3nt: TGTGCCAGCAGCGGAGGCTCTGGGGCCAACGTCCTGACTTTC
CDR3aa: CASSGGSGANVLTF

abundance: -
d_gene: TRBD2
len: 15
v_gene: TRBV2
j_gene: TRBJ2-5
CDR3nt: TGTGCCAGCAGGGCCACTAGCGGGAGGGGAGAGACCCAGTACTTC
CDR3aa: CASRATSGRGETQYF

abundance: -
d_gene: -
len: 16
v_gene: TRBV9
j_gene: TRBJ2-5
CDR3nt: TGTGCCAGCAGCGTAGGGGGTCTTAGCGGTTTAGAGACCCAGTACTTC
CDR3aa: CASSVGGLSGLETQYF

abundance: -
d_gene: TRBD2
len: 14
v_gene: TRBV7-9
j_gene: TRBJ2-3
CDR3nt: TGTGCCAGCGTGAGGGCTAGCGGGAGAGATACGCAGTATTTT
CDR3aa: CASVRASGRDTQYF

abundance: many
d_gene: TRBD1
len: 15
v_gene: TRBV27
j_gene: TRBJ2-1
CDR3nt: TGTGCCAGCAGTTTATTCCTGGGACAGGGGGGTGAGCAGTTCTTC
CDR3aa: CASSLFLGQGGEQFF

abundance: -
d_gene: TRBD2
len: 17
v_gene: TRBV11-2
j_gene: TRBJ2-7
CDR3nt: TGTGCCAGCAGCTTAGTGGGCTCGGCTAGCGGGCCCTACGAGCAGTACTTC
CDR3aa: CASSLVGSASGPYEQYF

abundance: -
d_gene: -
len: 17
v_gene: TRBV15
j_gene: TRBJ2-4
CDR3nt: TGTGCCACCAGCAGGGAGGTAGCGGAACTAGCCAAAAACATTCAGTACTTC
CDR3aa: CATSREVAELAKNIQYF

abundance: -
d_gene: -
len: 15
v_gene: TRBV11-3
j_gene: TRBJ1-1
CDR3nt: TGTGCCAGTATGATTGGAGGTAGGGGGAGGGCTGAAGCTTTCTTT
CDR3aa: CASMIGGRGRAEAFF

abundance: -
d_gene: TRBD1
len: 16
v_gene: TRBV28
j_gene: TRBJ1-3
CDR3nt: TGTGCCAGCAGTTCGCCGGGGACAGGCGCTGGAAACACCATATATTTT
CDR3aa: CASSSPGTGAGNTIYF

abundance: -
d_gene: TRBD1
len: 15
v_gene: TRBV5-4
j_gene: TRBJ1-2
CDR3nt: TGTGCCAGCATACAAAACCGGGACAGGGTGGGCGGCTACACCTTC
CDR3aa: CASIQNRDRVGGYTF

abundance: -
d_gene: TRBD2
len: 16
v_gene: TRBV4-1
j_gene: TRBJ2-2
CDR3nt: TGCGCCAGCAGCCAGCGACGGCTAGCGGGAGAGTGGGAGCTGTTTTTT
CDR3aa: CASSQRRLAGEWELFF

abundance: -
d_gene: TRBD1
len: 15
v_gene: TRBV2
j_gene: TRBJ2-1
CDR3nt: TGTGCCAGCAGTACCGGCCGGGACAGGGTTTATGAGCAGTTCTTC
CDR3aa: CASSTGRDRVYEQFF

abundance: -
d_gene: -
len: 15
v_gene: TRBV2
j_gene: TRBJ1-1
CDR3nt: TGTGCCAGCAGGGTCCTAGGGGTGAGAAACACTGAAACTTTCTTT
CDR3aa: CASRVLGVRNTETFF

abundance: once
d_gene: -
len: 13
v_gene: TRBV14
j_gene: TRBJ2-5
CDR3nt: TGTGCCAGCAGCCAAGATGACTTGGGGACCCAGTACTTC
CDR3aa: CASSQDDLGTQYF

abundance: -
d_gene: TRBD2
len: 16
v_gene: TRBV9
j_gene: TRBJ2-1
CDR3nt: TGTGCCAGCAGCGTAGATCCAGCGGGAGGGCCGAATGAGCAGTTCTTC
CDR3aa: CASSVDPAGGPNEQFF

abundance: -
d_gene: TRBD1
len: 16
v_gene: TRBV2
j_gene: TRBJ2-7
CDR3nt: TGTGCCAGCAGTGAACCCGACAGGGTTGGGGCCTACGAGCAGTACTTC
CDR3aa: CASSEPDRVGAYEQYF

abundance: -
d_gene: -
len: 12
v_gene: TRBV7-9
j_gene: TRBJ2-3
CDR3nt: TGTGCCAGCAGCCACCCGGCAGATACGCAGTATTTT
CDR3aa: CASSHPADTQYF

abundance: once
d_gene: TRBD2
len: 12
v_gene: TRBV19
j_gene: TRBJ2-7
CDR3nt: TGTGCCAGTAGTACAGCGGGAGGCGAGCAGTACTTC
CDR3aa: CASSTAGGEQYF

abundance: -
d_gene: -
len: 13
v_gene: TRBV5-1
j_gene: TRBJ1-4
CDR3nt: TGCGCCAGCAGCTTGGATACAGTCGAAAAACTGTTTTTT
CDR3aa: CASSLDTVEKLFF

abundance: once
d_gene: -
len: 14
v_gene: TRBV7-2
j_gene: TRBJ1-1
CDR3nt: TGTGCCAGCAGCGTACCAGATTACAACACTGAAGCTTTCTTT
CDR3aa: CASSVPDYNTEAFF

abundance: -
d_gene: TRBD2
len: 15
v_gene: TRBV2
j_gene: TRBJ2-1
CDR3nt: TGTGCCAGCAGTGGCCTAGCGGCATTTTACAATGAGCAGTTCTTC
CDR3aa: CASSGLAAFYNEQFF

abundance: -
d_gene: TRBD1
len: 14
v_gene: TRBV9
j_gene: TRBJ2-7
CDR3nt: TGTGCCAGCAGCCCCCGACAGGGGGTGTACGAGCAGTACTTC
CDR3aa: CASSPRQGVYEQYF

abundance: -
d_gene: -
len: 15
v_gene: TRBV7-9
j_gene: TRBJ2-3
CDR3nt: TGTGCCAGCAGCTTCGGGGGTGGTGGCACAGATACGCAGTATTTT
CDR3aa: CASSFGGGGTDTQYF

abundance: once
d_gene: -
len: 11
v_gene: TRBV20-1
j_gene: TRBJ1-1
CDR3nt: TGCAGTGCCACCCGGGGCACTGAAGCTTTCTTT
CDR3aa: CSATRGTEAFF

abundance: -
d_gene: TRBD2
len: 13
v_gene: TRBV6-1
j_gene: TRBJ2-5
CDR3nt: TGTGCCAGCAGAGGACTAGGAGGTGAGACCCAGTACTTC
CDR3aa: CASRGLGGETQYF

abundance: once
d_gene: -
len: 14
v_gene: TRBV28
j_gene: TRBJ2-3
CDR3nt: TGTGCCAGCAGTGATCCCGGGTACACAGATACGCAGTATTTT
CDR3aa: CASSDPGYTDTQYF

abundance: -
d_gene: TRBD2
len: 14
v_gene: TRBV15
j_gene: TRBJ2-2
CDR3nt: TGTGCCACCAGCGGTCGACTAGCTTCCGGGGAGCTGTTTTTT
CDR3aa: CATSGRLASGELFF

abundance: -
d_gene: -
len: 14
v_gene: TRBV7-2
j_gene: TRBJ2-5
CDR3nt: TGTGCCAGCAGCCCCCGGAGCCCCAGAGAGACCCAGTACTTC
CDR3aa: CASSPRSPRETQYF

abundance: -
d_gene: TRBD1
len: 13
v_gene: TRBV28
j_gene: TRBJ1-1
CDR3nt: TGTGCCAGCAGTTCAGGGGGCTATACTGAAGCTTTCTTT
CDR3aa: CASSSGGYTEAFF

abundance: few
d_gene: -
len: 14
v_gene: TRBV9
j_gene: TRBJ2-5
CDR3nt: TGTGCCAGCAGCGTCTCCGGGAGAGGTGAGACCCAGTACTTC
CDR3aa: CASSVSGRGETQYF

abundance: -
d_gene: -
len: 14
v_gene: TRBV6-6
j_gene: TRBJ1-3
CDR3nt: TGTGCCAGCAGCCCCGGGAGCGCTGGAAACACCATATATTTT
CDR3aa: CASSPGSAGNTIYF

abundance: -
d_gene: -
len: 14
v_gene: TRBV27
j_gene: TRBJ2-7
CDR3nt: TGTGCCAGCAGTTTGTCGCAGGGAACCTACGAGCAGTACTTC
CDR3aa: CASSLSQGTYEQYF

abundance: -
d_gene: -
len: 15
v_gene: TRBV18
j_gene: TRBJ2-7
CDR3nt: TGTGCCAGCTCACCTTACCCCGGACAGTCCTACGAGCAGTACTTC
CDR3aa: CASSPYPGQSYEQYF

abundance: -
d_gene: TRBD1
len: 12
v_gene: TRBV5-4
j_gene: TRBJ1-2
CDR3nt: TGTGCCAGCAGCTACGACAGGGCGGGCTACACCTTC
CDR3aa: CASSYDRAGYTF

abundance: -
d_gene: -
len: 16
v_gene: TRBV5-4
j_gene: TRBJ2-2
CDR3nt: TGTGCCAGCAGCTTGGCCAGGGGCCCGAACACCGGGGAGCTGTTTTTT
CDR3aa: CASSLARGPNTGELFF

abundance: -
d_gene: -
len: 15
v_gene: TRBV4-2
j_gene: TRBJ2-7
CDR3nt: TGTGCCAGCAGCCAAGAGGGGAGGACTGCCTACGAGCAGTACTTC
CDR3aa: CASSQEGRTAYEQYF

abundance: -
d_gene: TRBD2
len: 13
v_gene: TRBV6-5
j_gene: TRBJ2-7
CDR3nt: TGTGCCAGCAGTCGGACTAGCGGCTACGAGCAGTACTTC
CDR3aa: CASSRTSGYEQYF

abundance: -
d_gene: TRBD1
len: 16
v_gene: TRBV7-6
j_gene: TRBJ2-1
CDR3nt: TGTGCCAGCAGCCGAGGGACAGGAGAATATTACAATGAGCAGTTCTTC
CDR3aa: CASSRGTGEYYNEQFF

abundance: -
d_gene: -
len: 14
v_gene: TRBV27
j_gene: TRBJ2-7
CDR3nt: TGTGCCAGCAGTCTATCCAGACAGAGTTACGAGCAGTACTTC
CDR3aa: CASSLSRQSYEQYF